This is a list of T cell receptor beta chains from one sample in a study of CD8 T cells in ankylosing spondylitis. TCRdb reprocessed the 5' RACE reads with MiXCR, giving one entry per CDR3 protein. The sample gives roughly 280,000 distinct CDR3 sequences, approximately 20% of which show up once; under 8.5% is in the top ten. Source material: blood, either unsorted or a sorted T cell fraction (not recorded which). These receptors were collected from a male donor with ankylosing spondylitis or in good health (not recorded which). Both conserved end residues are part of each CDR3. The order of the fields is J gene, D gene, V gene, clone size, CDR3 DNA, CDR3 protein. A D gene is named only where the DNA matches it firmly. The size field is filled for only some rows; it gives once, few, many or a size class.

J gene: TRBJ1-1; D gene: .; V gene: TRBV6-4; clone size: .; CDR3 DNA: TGTGCCAGCAGGACCCAGGTAGGGGCGAACACTGAAGCTTTCTTT; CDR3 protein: CASRTQVGANTEAFF
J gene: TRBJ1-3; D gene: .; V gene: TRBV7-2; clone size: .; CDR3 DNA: TGTGCCAGCAGCTTAAGTCCAGCCCCTGGAAACACCATATATTTT; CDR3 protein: CASSLSPAPGNTIYF
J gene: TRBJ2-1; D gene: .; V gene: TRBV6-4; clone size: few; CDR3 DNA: TGTGCCAGCAGCCGGGAGCCCACCATTGAGCAGTTCTTC; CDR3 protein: CASSREPTIEQFF
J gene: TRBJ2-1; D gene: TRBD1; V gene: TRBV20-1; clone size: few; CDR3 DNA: TGCAGTGCAGAAGGACAGGGAATCAATGAGCAGTTCTTC; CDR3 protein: CSAEGQGINEQFF
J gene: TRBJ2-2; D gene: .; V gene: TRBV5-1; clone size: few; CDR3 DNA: TGCGCCAGCAGCTCGCAGGGAGCGGGTACCGGGGAGCTGTTTTTT; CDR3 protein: CASSSQGAGTGELFF
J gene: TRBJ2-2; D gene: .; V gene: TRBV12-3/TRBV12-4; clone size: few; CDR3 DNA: TGTGCCAGCAGTACCACAGTGAGCACCGGGGAGCTGTTTTTT; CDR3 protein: CASSTTVSTGELFF
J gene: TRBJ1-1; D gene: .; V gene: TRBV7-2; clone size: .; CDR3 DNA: TGTGCCAGCAGCTTAGTCGCCAGAGCGAACACTGAAGCTTTCTTT; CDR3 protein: CASSLVARANTEAFF
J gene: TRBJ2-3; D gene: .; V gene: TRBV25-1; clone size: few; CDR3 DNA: TGTGCCAGCAGTCTAGGCGGAGCGGCAGATACGCAGTATTTT; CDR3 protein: CASSLGGAADTQYF
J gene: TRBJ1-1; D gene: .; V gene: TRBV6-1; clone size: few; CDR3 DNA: TGTGCCAGCAGTGACGTGGCCTTGTGGACTGAAGCTTTCTTT; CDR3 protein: CASSDVALWTEAFF
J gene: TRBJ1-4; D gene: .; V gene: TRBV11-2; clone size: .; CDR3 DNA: TGTGCCAGCAGCGACGATAGTGGTGAAAAACTGTTTTTT; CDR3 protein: CASSDDSGEKLFF
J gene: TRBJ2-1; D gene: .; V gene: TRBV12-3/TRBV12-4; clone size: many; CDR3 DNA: TGTGCCAGCAGTGACAGAGGGGATGAGCAGTTCTTC; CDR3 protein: CASSDRGDEQFF
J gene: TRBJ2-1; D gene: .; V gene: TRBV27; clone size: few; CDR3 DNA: TGTGCCAGCACTCCTAGGGAACCACTCTACAATGAGCAGTTCTTC; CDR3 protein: CASTPREPLYNEQFF
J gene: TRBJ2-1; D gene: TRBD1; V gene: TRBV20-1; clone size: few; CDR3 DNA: TGCAGTGCTGAAGGTCGATCCAACAGGGGTAGCTCCTACAATGAGCAGTTCTTC; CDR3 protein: CSAEGRSNRGSSYNEQFF
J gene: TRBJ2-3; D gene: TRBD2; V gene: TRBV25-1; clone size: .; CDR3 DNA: TGTGCCAGCAGTGAATTCATAGCGGGCGTTAGCACAGATACGCAGTATTTT; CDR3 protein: CASSEFIAGVSTDTQYF
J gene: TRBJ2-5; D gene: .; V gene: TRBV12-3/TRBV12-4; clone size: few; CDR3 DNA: TGTGCCAGCAGTTTAGCCGAGAGACCAAATGGGGCCCAGTACTTC; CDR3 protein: CASSLAERPNGAQYF
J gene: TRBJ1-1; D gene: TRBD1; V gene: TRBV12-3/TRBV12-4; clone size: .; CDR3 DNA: TGTGCCAGCAGTGGGACAGGGGGCCCGTCGAGCACTGAAGCTTTCTTT; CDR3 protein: CASSGTGGPSSTEAFF
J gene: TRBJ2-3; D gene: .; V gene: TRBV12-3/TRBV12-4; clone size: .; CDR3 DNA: TGTGCCAGCAGTTTTATGTTTGGCAGTCCCACAGATACGCAGTATTTT; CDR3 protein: CASSFMFGSPTDTQYF
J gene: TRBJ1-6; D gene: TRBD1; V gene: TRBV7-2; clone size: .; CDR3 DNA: TGTGCCAGCAGCGGCCGACAGGGGAGGAATTCACCCCTCCACTTT; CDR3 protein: CASSGRQGRNSPLHF
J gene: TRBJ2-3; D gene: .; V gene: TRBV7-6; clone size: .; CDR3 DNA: TGTGCCAGCAGCTTAGCCGGGGTCCCCACAGATACGCAGTATTTT; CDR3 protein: CASSLAGVPTDTQYF
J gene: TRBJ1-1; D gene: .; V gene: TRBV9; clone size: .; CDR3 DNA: TGTGCCAGCAGCGTTGCTGCGGGGACTGAAGCTTTCTTT; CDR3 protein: CASSVAAGTEAFF
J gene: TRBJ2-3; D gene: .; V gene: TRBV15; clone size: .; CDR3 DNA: TGTGCCACCAGCCCCCCTACGGATACGCAGTATTTT; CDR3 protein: CATSPPTDTQYF
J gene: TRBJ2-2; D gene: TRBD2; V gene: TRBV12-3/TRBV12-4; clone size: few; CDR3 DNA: TGTGCCAGCAGTTTAGGCGGGACTAGAATCCACGGGGAGCTGTTTTTT; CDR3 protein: CASSLGGTRIHGELFF
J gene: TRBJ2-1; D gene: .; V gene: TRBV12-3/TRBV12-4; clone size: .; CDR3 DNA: TGTGCCAGCAGCATGACAGGCAACTCCTACAATGAGCAGTTCTTC; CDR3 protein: CASSMTGNSYNEQFF
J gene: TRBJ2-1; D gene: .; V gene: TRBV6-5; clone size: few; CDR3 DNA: TGTGCCAGCAGTTCTCAATCCGAGCAGTTCTTC; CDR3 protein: CASSSQSEQFF
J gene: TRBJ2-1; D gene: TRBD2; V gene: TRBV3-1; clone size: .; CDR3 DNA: TGTGGCAGCAGCCCCGCTAGCGGGGGTTACAATGAGCAGTTCTTC; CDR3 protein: CGSSPASGGYNEQFF
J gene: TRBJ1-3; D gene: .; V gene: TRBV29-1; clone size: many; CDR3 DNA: TGCAGCGGGGGTTCTGGAAACACCATATATTTT; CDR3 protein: CSGGSGNTIYF
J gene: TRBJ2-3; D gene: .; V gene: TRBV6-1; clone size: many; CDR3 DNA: TGTGCCAGCACGGCGTCTAGCACAGATACGCAGTATTTT; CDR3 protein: CASTASSTDTQYF
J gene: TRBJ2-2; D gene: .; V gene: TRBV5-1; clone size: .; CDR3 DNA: TGCGCCAGCAGCTTCACCGGGACTCATAACACCGGGGAGCTGTTTTTT; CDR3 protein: CASSFTGTHNTGELFF
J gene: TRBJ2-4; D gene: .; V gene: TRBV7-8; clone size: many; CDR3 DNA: TGTGCCAGCAGCTTAGGTCTGGGGGCGGGGGCCAAAAACATTCAGTACTTC; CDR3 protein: CASSLGLGAGAKNIQYF
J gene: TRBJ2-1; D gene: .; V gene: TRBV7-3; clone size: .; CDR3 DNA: TGTGCCAGCAGCTTAATTGGTGGCAGGGGCAATGAGCAGTTCTTC; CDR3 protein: CASSLIGGRGNEQFF
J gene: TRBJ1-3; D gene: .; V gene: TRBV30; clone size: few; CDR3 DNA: TGTGCCTGGAGTACCGGACTGTCTGGAAACACCATATATTTT; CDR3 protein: CAWSTGLSGNTIYF
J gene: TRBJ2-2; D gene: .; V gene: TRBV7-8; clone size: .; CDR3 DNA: TGTGCCAGCAGCTACAAGGGGGGCGGGCTAATCGGGGAGCTGTTTTTT; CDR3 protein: CASSYKGGGLIGELFF
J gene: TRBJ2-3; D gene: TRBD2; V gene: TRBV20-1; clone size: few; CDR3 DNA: TGCAGTGCTAGACCGACTAGCGGCCTGATCCCAGATACGCAGTATTTT; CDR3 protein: CSARPTSGLIPDTQYF
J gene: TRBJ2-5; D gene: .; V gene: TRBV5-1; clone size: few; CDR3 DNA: TGCGCCAGCGGAGGAGGAGCAGGGGAAGAGACCCAGTACTTC; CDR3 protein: CASGGGAGEETQYF
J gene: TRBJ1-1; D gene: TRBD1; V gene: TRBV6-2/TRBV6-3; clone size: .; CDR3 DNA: TGTGCCAGCACTCGACAGGGGCGAACTGAAACTTTCTTT; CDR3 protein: CASTRQGRTETFF
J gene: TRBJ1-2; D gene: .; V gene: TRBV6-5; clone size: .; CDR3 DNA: TGTGCCAGCAGTTACTCGCAGCGTAGGGGCTACACCTTC; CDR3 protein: CASSYSQRRGYTF
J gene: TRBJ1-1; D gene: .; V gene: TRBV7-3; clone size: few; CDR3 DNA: TGTGCCAGCAGCTTATGGTGGGACACTGAAGCTTTCTTT; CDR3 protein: CASSLWWDTEAFF
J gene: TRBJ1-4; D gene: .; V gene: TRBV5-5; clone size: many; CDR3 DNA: TGTGCCAGCAGCTTGAGGGCAGGGCGGACTGAAAAACTGTTTTTT; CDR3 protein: CASSLRAGRTEKLFF
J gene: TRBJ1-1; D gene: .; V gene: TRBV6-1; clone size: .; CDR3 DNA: TGTGCCAGCAGTGAAGACTGGAGGGCGGCAGCTTTCTTT; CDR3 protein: CASSEDWRAAAFF
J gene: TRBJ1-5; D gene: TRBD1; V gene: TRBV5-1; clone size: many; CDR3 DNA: TGCGCCAGCAGCTTGGGACAGGGACAAAATCAGCCCCAGCATTTT; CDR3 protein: CASSLGQGQNQPQHF
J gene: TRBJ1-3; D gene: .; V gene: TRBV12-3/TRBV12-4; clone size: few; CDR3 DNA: TGTGCCAGCAGCAGACGGAGCTCTTCTGGAAACACCATATATTTT; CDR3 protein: CASSRRSSSGNTIYF
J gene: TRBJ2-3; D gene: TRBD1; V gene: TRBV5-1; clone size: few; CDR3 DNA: TGCGCCAGCAGCCCGGAGACAGGGCTCCGCACAGATACGCAGTATTTT; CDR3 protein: CASSPETGLRTDTQYF
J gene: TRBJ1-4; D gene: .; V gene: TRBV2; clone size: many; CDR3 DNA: TGTGCCAGCGGGCAGACACTCGGTGAAAAACTGTTTTTT; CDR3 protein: CASGQTLGEKLFF
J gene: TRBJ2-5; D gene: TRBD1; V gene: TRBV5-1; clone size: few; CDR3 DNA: TGCGCCAGCAGCTTGGGGGCCACAGGGGGCGGAGAGACCCAGTACTTC; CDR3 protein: CASSLGATGGGETQYF
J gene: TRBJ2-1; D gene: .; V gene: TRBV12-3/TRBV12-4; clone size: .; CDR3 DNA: TGTGCCAGCAGTTTTTTGGTAGATGAGCAGTTCTTC; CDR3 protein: CASSFLVDEQFF
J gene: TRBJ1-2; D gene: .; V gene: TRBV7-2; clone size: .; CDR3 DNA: TGTGCCAGCAACCAGCAACAAGGGGGTGGCTACACCTTC; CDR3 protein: CASNQQQGGGYTF
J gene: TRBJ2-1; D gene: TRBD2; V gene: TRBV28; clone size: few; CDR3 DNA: TGTGCCAGCAGTTTGCCGGGAGGGGTTGAGCAGTTCTTC; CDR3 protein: CASSLPGGVEQFF
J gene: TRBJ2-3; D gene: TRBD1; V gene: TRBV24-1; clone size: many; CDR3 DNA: TGTGCCACCAGTGACCCCGGACAGGGGCGCGCAGATACGCAGTATTTT; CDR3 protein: CATSDPGQGRADTQYF
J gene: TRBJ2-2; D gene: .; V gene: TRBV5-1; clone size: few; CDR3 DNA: TGCGCCAGCAGCGGGGACCCGAACACCGGGGAGCTGTTTTTT; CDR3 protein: CASSGDPNTGELFF
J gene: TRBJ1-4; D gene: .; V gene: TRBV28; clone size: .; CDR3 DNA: TGTGCCAGCAGAGGAGGAACGGGTGAAAAACTGTTTTTT; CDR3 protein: CASRGGTGEKLFF
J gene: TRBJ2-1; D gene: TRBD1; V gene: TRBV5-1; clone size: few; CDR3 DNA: TGCGCCAGCAGCCGTTGGGACAGGGGCGATGAGCAGTTCTTC; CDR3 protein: CASSRWDRGDEQFF
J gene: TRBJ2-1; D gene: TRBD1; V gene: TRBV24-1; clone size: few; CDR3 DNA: TGTGCCACCAGTGCCGGGACAGGGTTCAATGAGCAGTTCTTC; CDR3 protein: CATSAGTGFNEQFF
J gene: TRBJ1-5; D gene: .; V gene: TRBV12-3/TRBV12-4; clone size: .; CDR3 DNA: TGTGCCAGCAGTTTAGGTCGAGGGGTACGGGAACCGCCCCAGCATTTT; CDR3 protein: CASSLGRGVREPPQHF
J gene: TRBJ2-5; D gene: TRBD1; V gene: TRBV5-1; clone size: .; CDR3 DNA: TGCGCCAGCAGCGAGGGGACAGGGGTCGGGGAGACCCAGTACTTC; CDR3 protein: CASSEGTGVGETQYF
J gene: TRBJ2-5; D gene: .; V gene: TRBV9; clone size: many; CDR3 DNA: TGTGCCAGCAGCGCCAACGAAGAGACCCAGTACTTC; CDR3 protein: CASSANEETQYF
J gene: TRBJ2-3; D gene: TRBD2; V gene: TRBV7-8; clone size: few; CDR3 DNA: TGTGCCAGCAGCTTTAGGACTAGCGGGGGGAGCACAGATACGCAGTATTTT; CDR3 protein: CASSFRTSGGSTDTQYF
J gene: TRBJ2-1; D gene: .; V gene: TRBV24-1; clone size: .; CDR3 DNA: TGTGCCACCAGTGATAATAGGTTTGGGTCCTACAATGAGCAGTTCTTC; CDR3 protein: CATSDNRFGSYNEQFF
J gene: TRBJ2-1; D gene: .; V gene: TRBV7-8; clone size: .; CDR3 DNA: TGTGCCAGCAGCTTAGCTCCCCGCGGGGTTTACAATGAGCAGTTCTTC; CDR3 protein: CASSLAPRGVYNEQFF